This TCR beta chain originates from a study of CD8+ T cells in alopecia areata. On the study more broadly: The study gave treated patients oral tofacitinib at 5 to 10 mg twice daily.

This clone was counted once. Antigen: not known. Broader study findings: Between patients, shared TCR sequences were less clear than in mice. This was possibly due in part to HLA diversity in the patient population.

Alopecia areata patients had lesional scalp punch biopsies and peripheral blood taken from them. Isolated RNA was reverse transcribed into cDNA used as the sequencing template. Libraries were prepared by immunoSEQ multiplex PCR; TCRdb keeps only in-frame clonotypes and omits some of them. The sample consists of fewer than 200,000 clones, about 60% of them appearing once. The sequences come from CD4+ T cells sorted from blood, collected at week 0. This sequence originates from a human donor with alopecia areata.

In DNA form, the CDR3 reads TGTGCCAGCAGTGAACGGGACGCGCTATCCAAAAACATTCAGTACTTC. Protein sequence: CASSERDALSKNIQYF. V usage is TRBV6-1 and J usage is TRBJ2-4, with D perhaps matching TRBD1 or TRBD2 (5 bases each). Germline-derived CDR1 and CDR2 are MNHNS and SASEGT. Trimming pared 2 bases from V and 2 bases from J, leaving 13 bases between. The CDR3 has 16 amino acids.